This T cell receptor (beta chain) was documented in a study of blood T cell repertoires in COVID-19. Study overall: Collection of acute and convalescent COVID-19 samples took place in the United States, Italy and Spain. Nucleic acid was either cDNA or gDNA, and it came from T cells, B-cell-depleted T cells, or PBMCs.

As handled by the study authors: The authors estimated nucleated cell counts from reference gene primer amplification. Here immunoSEQ multiplex PCR was the method, and the copy in TCRdb shows in-frame clones only, minus some. V, J and clone size derive from that table, while D and trimming were established from the DNA sequence. The sample gives approximately 54,000 clones, around nine tenths of which show up once; under 5% is in the top ten. Material: peripheral blood. This TCR was sampled from a man aged 50-60 years with acute or convalescent COVID-19.

Here the CDR3 DNA reads TGTGCCAGCAGGCAAACTAGCGGCCAGTACAATGAGCAGTTCTTC. Translating it yields CASRQTSGQYNEQFF. V is TRBV11-2 and J is TRBJ2-1; 8 positions agree with TRBD2. This CDR3 has 15 residues. CDR1 and CDR2 from the germline V gene are SGHAT and FQNNGV. V lost 6 bases and J lost 4; bases outside the gene matches: 8. The full variable domain, in which reference TRBV11-2 and TRBJ2-1 provide the parts outside the CDR3, is EAGVAQSPRYKIIEKRQSVAFWCNPISGHATLYWYQQILGQGPKLLIQFQNNGVVDDSQLPKDRFSAERLKGVDSTLKIQPAKLEDSAVYLCASRQTSGQYNEQFFGPGTRLTVL.